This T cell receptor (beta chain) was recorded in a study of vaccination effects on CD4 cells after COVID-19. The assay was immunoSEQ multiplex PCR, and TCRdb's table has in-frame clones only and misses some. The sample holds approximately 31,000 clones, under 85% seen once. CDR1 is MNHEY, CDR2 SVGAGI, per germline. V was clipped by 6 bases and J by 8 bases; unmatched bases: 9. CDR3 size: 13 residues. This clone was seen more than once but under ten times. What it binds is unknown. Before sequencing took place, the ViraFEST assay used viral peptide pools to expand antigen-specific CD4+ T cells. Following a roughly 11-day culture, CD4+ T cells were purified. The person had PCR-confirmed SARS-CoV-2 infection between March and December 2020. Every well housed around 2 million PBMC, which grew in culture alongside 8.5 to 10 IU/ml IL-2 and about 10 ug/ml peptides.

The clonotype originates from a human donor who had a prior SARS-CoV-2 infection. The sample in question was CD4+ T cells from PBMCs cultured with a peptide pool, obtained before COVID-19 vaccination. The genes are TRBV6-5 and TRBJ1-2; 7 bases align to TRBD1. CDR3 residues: CASSRDRVAGYTF. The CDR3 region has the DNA TGTGCCAGCAGCCGCGACAGGGTAGCAGGCTACACCTTC.